These 24 T cell receptor beta chains share one sample of origin, sequenced in a study of blood T cell repertoires in COVID-19. TCRdb's table, derived via immunoSEQ multiplex PCR, lists solely in-frame clones and lacks some. The sample consists of some 120,000 clones, around 80% of them appearing once. Sequencing input: peripheral blood. The source of these receptors is an elderly man with active or convalescent COVID-19.

The rearrangement joins TRBV6-4 to TRBJ1-6, with 7 bases fitting TRBD1. Germline trimming cut 4 bases from V and 5 bases from J; bases unmatched to any gene: 5. This CDR3 comprises 15 residues. Germline-derived CDR1 and CDR2 are MRHNA and SNTAGT. The CDR3 DNA sequence: TGTGCCAGCAGTGTGACGGGACAGAATAATTCACCCCTCCACTTT. It is translated as CASSVTGQNNSPLHF.

V usage is TRBV9 and J usage is TRBJ2-6; tentative D call: TRBD2 (5 bases). Germline V CDR1 and CDR2: SGDLS, YYNGEE. The germline V and J ends were trimmed by 2 bases and 4 bases, with 10 bases remaining between them. This CDR3 has 15 amino acids. CDR3 sequence reads: CASSVAGTGANVLTF. The CDR3 DNA sequence: TGTGCCAGCAGCGTTGCGGGTACCGGGGCCAACGTCCTGACTTTC.

This clone was seen more than once but under ten times. The genes are TRBV5-1 and TRBJ2-7, with D perhaps TRBD2 (5 bases). Trimming removed 0 bases at V and 5 bases at J, with 15 bases between. This CDR3 region has 15 residues. Germline V gene sequence: CDR1 SGHRS, CDR2 YFSETQ. DNA for the CDR3: TGCGCCAGCAGCTTGGTGCTAGCTTCGGTCCACGAGCAGTACTTC. As protein: CASSLVLASVHEQYF. Drawing the rest from reference TRBV5-1 and TRBJ2-7, the complete variable domain is KAGVTQTPRYLIKTRGQQVTLSCSPISGHRSVSWYQQTPGQGLQFLFEYFSETQRNKGNFPGRFSGRQFSNSRSEMNVSTLELGDSALYLCASSLVLASVHEQYFGPGTRLTVT.

V and J are TRBV24-1 and TRBJ2-7; 7 nucleotides line up with TRBD1. V gave up 9 bases and J gave up 0 bases; unmatched junction bases: 4. The CDR3 length is 13 residues. Looked up from germline, CDR1 is KGHDR and CDR2 is SFDVKD. CDR3 residues: CATRQGSSYEQYF. For the CDR3, the DNA is TGTGCCACCCGACAGGGAAGCTCCTACGAGCAGTACTTC.

The J gene is TRBJ1-4, the V gene TRBV19; 11 bases agree with TRBD1. Losses at the gene ends were 5 bases for V and 2 bases for J; bases not matched to a gene: 7. This CDR3 has 17 amino acids. Germline V gives CDR1 LNHDA, CDR2 SQIVND (reference sequence). The CDR3 nucleotides read TGTGCCAGTAGTTCTTGGACAGGGGGCGCGACTAATGAAAAACTGTTTTTT. It is translated as CASSSWTGGATNEKLFF.

In this sample, this clone turned up once. This chain joins TRBV15 and TRBJ1-2; 8 bases agree with TRBD1. V lost 3 bases to trimming and J lost 7 bases; unmatched junction nucleotides: 4. The CDR3 is 13 residues long. Looked up from germline, CDR1 is LNHNV and CDR2 is YYDKDF (reference sequence). The CDR3 region is CATSRDRVGGYTF. The CDR3 DNA follows: TGTGCCACCAGCAGGGACAGGGTGGGTGGCTACACCTTC. Filled out from reference TRBV15 and TRBJ1-2, the complete variable domain reads DAMVIQNPRYQVTQFGKPVTLSCSQTLNHNVMYWYQQKSSQAPKLLFHYYDKDFNNEADTPDNFQSRRPNTSFCFLDIRSPGLGDTAMYLCATSRDRVGGYTFGSGTRLTVV.

This clone has just one count. The CDR3 here is CASSAQGNYGYTF. CDR3 DNA sequence: TGTGCCAGCAGCGCGCAGGGTAACTATGGCTACACCTTC. This chain joins TRBV5-6 and TRBJ1-2; D is possibly TRBD1 (5 bases). Germline V gene sequence: CDR1 SGHDT, CDR2 YYEEEE. The CDR3 runs 13 residues. V lost 4 bases, J lost 1 base, and 8 bases lay in between.

The rearrangement uses TRBV27 and TRBJ1-3; D not resolved. CDR1 and CDR2 (germline): MNHEY, SMNVEV (reference sequence). Trimming pared 8 bases from V and 0 bases from J, leaving 8 bases between. The length of the CDR3 is 13 residues. CDR3 amino acids: CASSESSGNTIYF. The CDR3 nucleotides read TGTGCCAGCTCCGAGAGCTCTGGAAACACCATATATTTT.

As regards this clone: Distinct nucleotide sequences in the sample also encode this CDR3. The rearrangement links TRBV3-1 (or the pseudogene TRBV3-2) to TRBJ2-1; 13 bases align to TRBD2. With V trimmed by 4 bases and J by 3 bases, 3 bases remained unmatched. This CDR3 is 16 amino acids long. The germline V gene encodes CDR1 LGHDT and CDR2 YNNKEL (reference sequence). The CDR3 here is CASSPRTSGGYNEQFF. The CDR3 DNA follows: TGTGCCAGCAGCCCCCGGACTAGCGGGGGCTACAATGAGCAGTTCTTC.

The chain uses TRBV6-1 and TRBJ1-1; perhaps TRBD1 as D (5 bases). V lost 2 bases and J 1 base, leaving 17 bases between the germline ends. This CDR3 contains 17 residues. Germline V gene sequence: CDR1 MNHNS, CDR2 SASEGT. CDR3 residues: CASSEPPRTHWNTEAFF. Here the CDR3 DNA reads TGTGCCAGCAGTGAACCTCCGAGGACACATTGGAACACTGAAGCTTTCTTT.

J is TRBJ2-2 and V is TRBV5-6, with D unclear. The CDR3 sequence is 16 residues long. Trimming left V 0 bases short and J 0 bases short, with 9 bases between. Germline CDR1 SGHDT, CDR2 YYEEEE. The CDR3 region has the DNA TGTGCCAGCAGCTTGGGACTGCGGACGAACACCGGGGAGCTGTTTTTT. It translates to CASSLGLRTNTGELFF.

The chain joins TRBV7-9 to TRBJ2-5; tentative D call: TRBD2 (5 bases). CDR1 SEHNR and CDR2 FQNEAQ come from the germline V gene (reference sequence). CDR3 length: 12 residues. The ends were cut back, 5 bases at V and 9 bases at J, with 13 bases in the middle. CDR3 coding DNA: TGTGCCAGCAGCCGACCCCCGGAGGCCCAGTACTTC. This codes for CASSRPPEAQYF.

The J gene is TRBJ2-3, the V gene TRBV7-2; 9 bases agree with TRBD2. Germline trimming cut 5 bases from V and 8 bases from J; bases unmatched to any gene: 11. The CDR3 loop spans 15 amino acids. CDR1 is SGHTA and CDR2 is FQGNSA in the germline V gene. CDR3 sequence (DNA): TGTGCCAGCAGCCCCCCAGCGGGGGGTGAGGGTACGCAGTATTTT. Translating it yields CASSPPAGGEGTQYF.

The V call is TRBV7-2, the J call TRBJ1-3; D possibly corresponds to TRBD1 (6 bases). V was clipped by 6 bases and J by 2 bases, with 20 bases between them. The CDR3 totals 17 residues. Germline V CDR1 and CDR2: SGHTA, FQGNSA. CDR3 sequence reads: CASRLSTGTGTGNTIYF. CDR3 nucleotide sequence: TGTGCCAGCAGACTTTCGACAGGTACAGGGACTGGAAACACCATATATTTT.

The V call is TRBV2, the J call TRBJ1-2; D gene ambiguous. V was trimmed by 7 bases and J by 6 bases, leaving 18 bases between them. Germline V gives CDR1 SNHLY, CDR2 FYNNEI. There are 14 residues in the CDR3. CDR3 loop: CASKVGGKGHGYTF. CDR3 DNA: TGTGCCAGCAAAGTTGGAGGGAAGGGCCATGGCTACACCTTC.

This clone was found a few times. This chain uses TRBV2 with TRBJ2-2, with 9 bases fitting TRBD2. Germline V gives CDR1 SNHLY, CDR2 FYNNEI. The CDR3 has 16 residues. The V gene end was trimmed by 4 bases and the J gene end by 0 bases; junction bases not matched to a gene: 3. The DNA for the CDR3 is TGTGCCAGCAGTGTCCAGCGGGGGGCGAACACCGGGGAGCTGTTTTTT. Its translation is CASSVQRGANTGELFF.

This chain connects TRBV19 to TRBJ2-5, with 9 bases lining up with TRBD2. The CDR3 is 18 residues long. Unmatched junction bases numbered 17, after V lost 5 bases and J lost 4 bases. From germline, CDR1 is LNHDA and CDR2 SQIVND (reference sequence). CDR3 nucleotide sequence: TGTGCCAGTAGTCTCCACGCTCTTGGCGGGGGGGTTTCAGAGACCCAGTACTTC. This codes for CASSLHALGGGVSETQYF.

J is TRBJ1-5 and V is TRBV15; the D gene is possibly TRBD1 (5 bases). The ends were cut back, 7 bases at V and 6 bases at J, with 13 bases in the middle. The CDR3 runs to 13 residues. The germline V gene has CDR1 LNHNV and CDR2 YYDKDF (reference sequence). In DNA, the CDR3 is TGTGCCACCAAAAGAGGGGAGGGTCAGCCCCAGCATTTT. This sequence encodes CATKRGEGQPQHF.

V usage is TRBV24-1 and J usage is TRBJ1-3; no clear D gene. Germline V gives CDR1 KGHDR, CDR2 SFDVKD. The CDR3 runs to 15 residues. V lost 4 bases and J 0 bases, leaving 9 bases between the germline ends. The CDR3 nucleotides read TGTGCCACCAGTGACCAACACAGCTCTGGAAACACCATATATTTT. As protein: CATSDQHSSGNTIYF.

The chain uses TRBV4-3 and TRBJ2-3, with TRBD1 identical over 7 bases. Looked up from germline, CDR1 is LGHNA and CDR2 is YSLEER. The V and J ends lost 0 bases and 2 bases, in that order; junction bases with no gene match: 2. The CDR3 length is 15 residues. The chain's CDR3 is CASSQEGQSTDTQYF. The CDR3 DNA reads as TGCGCCAGCAGCCAAGAGGGACAGTCCACAGATACGCAGTATTTT.

V usage is TRBV9 and J usage is TRBJ2-1, with 7 bases fitting TRBD2. The ends lost 3 bases at V and 8 bases at J; junction bases unmatched: 8. This CDR3 is 14 amino acids long. Germline loops: CDR1 SGDLS, CDR2 YYNGEE. CDR3 bases: TGTGCCAGCAGCGACCTCCGGGGGGTACATGAGCAGTTCTTC. It encodes CASSDLRGVHEQFF. Together with reference TRBV9 and TRBJ2-1, the CDR3 gives the full variable domain: DSGVTQTPKHLITATGQRVTLRCSPRSGDLSVYWYQQSLDQGLQFLIQYYNGEERAKGNILERFSAQQFPDLHSELNLSSLELGDSALYFCASSDLRGVHEQFFGPGTRLTVL.

This clone was observed a few times. The chain couples TRBV7-9 to TRBJ2-5; D is unclear. Per the germline V gene, CDR1 is SEHNR and CDR2 is FQNEAQ (reference sequence). Between the trimmed V and J ends, which lost 3 bases and 3 bases, there was a span of 8 bases. The CDR3 spans 13 residues. DNA for the CDR3: TGTGCCAGCAGCTTGGGCCCCAAAGAGACCCAGTACTTC. This codes for CASSLGPKETQYF.

This chain joins TRBV7-8 and TRBJ2-3; 11 nucleotides line up with TRBD2. With 5 bases clipped from V and 2 bases from J, the junction kept 6 bases outside the gene matches. The germline gives CDR1 SGHVS, CDR2 FQNEAQ. This CDR3 has 16 amino acids. In DNA, the CDR3 is TGTGCCAGCAGCGCCTTAGCGGGGGGGGTCACAGATACGCAGTATTTT. Translation gives CASSALAGGVTDTQYF.

This chain links TRBV5-1 with TRBJ1-5; D might be TRBD1 (6 bases). The V gene lost 2 bases and the J gene lost 2 bases, with 11 bases spanning the gap. Germline loops: CDR1 SGHRS, CDR2 YFSETQ. This CDR3 has 15 residues. CDR3 protein: CASSLTGNGNQPQHF. In nucleotides, the CDR3 is TGCGCCAGCAGCTTAACAGGGAATGGCAATCAGCCCCAGCATTTT.